These T cell receptor beta chains were read from a single sample in a study of T-cell memory formation after mild COVID-19. In TCRdb, the 5' RACE reads were re-called with MiXCR into one record per CDR3 protein. The table has about 270,000 distinct CDR3 sequences, 15% to 20% seen once. Sequencing used PBMCs or a T cell subset sorted from them (not recorded which). The receptors stem from a young man who had mild COVID-19 (a few samples of this study predate the infection). Cell type and time point are not known. CDR3s include the opening cysteine and the closing phenylalanine or tryptophan. The D gene is left open where the match is weak. Clone size appears in some rows only: once, few, many, or a class for an expanded clone.

j_call v_call clone_size d_call cdr3_nt cdr3_aa
TRBJ2-3 TRBV5-1 - - TGCGCCAGCAGCTTGGCCTCGGGGCCAGATACGCAGTATTTT CASSLASGPDTQYF
TRBJ2-1 TRBV12-3/TRBV12-4 - - TGTGCCAGCAGTTCCCCTGGGGACCTGCTAACCTACAATGAGCAGTTCTTC CASSSPGDLLTYNEQFF
TRBJ2-5 TRBV25-1 few - TGTGCCAGCAGTGAATGGCGGGGGCGAGAGACCCAGTACTTC CASSEWRGRETQYF
TRBJ2-3 TRBV15 - - TGTGCCACCAGTAAGGGGGCAGATACGCAGTATTTT CATSKGADTQYF
TRBJ2-3 TRBV4-1 few - TGCGCCAGCAGAGCCGCGTACCTGACAGATACGCAGTATTTT CASRAAYLTDTQYF
TRBJ1-1 TRBV10-2 - - TGCGCCAGCAGTGAGTGGACATTTGAAGCTTTCTTT CASSEWTFEAFF
TRBJ2-3 TRBV5-6 few TRBD2 TGTGCCAGCAGCACCGGGGGGGCCGATACGCAGTATTTT CASSTGGADTQYF
TRBJ1-1 TRBV5-6 few - TGTGCCAGCAGCTTTAGGTTTTCGGGGAACACTGAAGCTTTCTTT CASSFRFSGNTEAFF
TRBJ2-7 TRBV15 - TRBD1 TGTGCCACCAGCCTCGGACAGGTACAAACCTACGAGCAGTACTTC CATSLGQVQTYEQYF
TRBJ1-5 TRBV6-2/TRBV6-3 - - TGTGCCAGCACAGCAGGGTCGAGGGGACCGACAGATACGCAGCATTTT CASTAGSRGPTDTQHF
TRBJ1-2 TRBV2 few - TGTGCCAGCAGTGAAGCTAGAGGGATTGATGGCTACACCTTC CASSEARGIDGYTF
TRBJ2-5 TRBV6-5 - - TGTGCCAGCAGTACAGGCGGAAGAGAGACCCAGTACTTC CASSTGGRETQYF
TRBJ2-2 TRBV7-9 few TRBD1 TGTGCCAGCAGCTATATGGACAGGGAAACCGGGGAGCTGTTTTTT CASSYMDRETGELFF
TRBJ2-2 TRBV5-4 many TRBD1 TGTGCCAGCAGCTTGGCCCTCACAGGGGGCAGGGACACCGGGGAGCTGTTTTTT CASSLALTGGRDTGELFF
TRBJ2-5 TRBV12-5 - - TGTGCTAGTGGTTGGAAGGGGGGGCTCGGAGAGACCCAGTACTTC CASGWKGGLGETQYF
TRBJ2-3 TRBV6-4 many TRBD2 TGTGCCAGCAAACGGGGGGAACACACAGATACGCAGTATTTT CASKRGEHTDTQYF
TRBJ1-4 TRBV20-1 few - TGCAGTGCTAGTTCCGTTAATGAAAAACTGTTTTTT CSASSVNEKLFF
TRBJ1-6 TRBV7-2 - - TGTGCCAGCAGCATGAATGGCAGGAGCTCCTATAATTCACCCCTCCACTTT CASSMNGRSSYNSPLHF
TRBJ2-5 TRBV5-1 many - TGCGCCAGCAGCTTGGACCAAGAGACCCAGTACTTC CASSLDQETQYF
TRBJ2-7 TRBV29-1 few TRBD1 TGCAGCGTTGATGGGGCAGGGGGCTCCTACGAGCAGTACTTC CSVDGAGGSYEQYF
TRBJ2-3 TRBV29-1 few - TGCAGCGTTACCACGACCAGGGCAGGCACAGATACGCAGTATTTT CSVTTTRAGTDTQYF
TRBJ2-3 TRBV7-2 many TRBD2 TGTGCCAGCAGCCGAGCTAGCGGGGGAGGGGCAGATACGCAGTATTTT CASSRASGGGADTQYF
TRBJ2-3 TRBV4-2 - - TGTGCCAGCAGCCAAGTTAGGGGAGAGCAAGCCGATACGCAGTATTTT CASSQVRGEQADTQYF
TRBJ2-5 TRBV6-5 - - TGTGCCAGCAGTAAAAGCCGAGAGACCCAGTACTTC CASSKSRETQYF
TRBJ2-1 TRBV6-6 - TRBD1 TGTGCCAGCAGTTTAAGGACAGGGCTTAGGAATGAGCAGTTCTTC CASSLRTGLRNEQFF
TRBJ1-5 TRBV12-3/TRBV12-4 - - TGTGCCAGCAGTCCCTCACGGGCCCAGCCCCAGCATTTT CASSPSRAQPQHF
TRBJ2-3 TRBV20-1 few - TGCAGTGCCTCCAGAGATACGCAGTATTTT CSASRDTQYF
TRBJ1-1 TRBV4-3 many - TGCGCCAGCAGCCATCTAAACCAGGGAAACACTGAAGCTTTCTTT CASSHLNQGNTEAFF
TRBJ2-7 TRBV27 few TRBD1 TGTGCCAGCAGCCTTGGGACAGGGGGCCAAGAGCAGTACTTC CASSLGTGGQEQYF
TRBJ1-2 TRBV7-6 many - TGTGCCAGCAGCTCCACAGGGAAAAGAGCTGGCTACACCTTC CASSSTGKRAGYTF
TRBJ1-1 TRBV7-3 few - TGTGCCAGCAGCCCGATCGGTAGCAACACTGAAGCTTTCTTT CASSPIGSNTEAFF
TRBJ2-4 TRBV12-3/TRBV12-4 - - TGTGCCAGCAGTCGCCAGGGTGGGGGAGGCAAAAACATTCAGTACTTC CASSRQGGGGKNIQYF
TRBJ1-5 TRBV4-1 many - TGCGCCAGCAGCCGGCGGTGGGTGAGCAATCAGCCCCAGCATTTT CASSRRWVSNQPQHF
TRBJ2-7 TRBV5-6 - - TGTGCCAGCAGCTTCCTCGGGGCTTACGAGCAGTACTTC CASSFLGAYEQYF
TRBJ2-3 TRBV7-2 many TRBD2 TGTGCCAGCAGCTCCCGGACTAGCGGGGTGATCACAGATACGCAGTATTTT CASSSRTSGVITDTQYF